The 5 T cell receptor beta chains listed next were all sequenced from one sample in a study of T cells in Graves' hyperthyroidism and ophthalmopathy. There were TCR beta CDR3 regions amplified from RNA transcripts. Initially, a first-round RT-PCR of the TCR CDR3 employed the HTBI primer set. In TCRdb, the multiplex PCR reads were re-called with MiXCR into one record per CDR3 protein. The sample lists more than 500,000 distinct CDR3 sequences; over 35% were seen once. The sample consisted of peripheral blood or thyroid tissue (not recorded which). These receptors were obtained from an adult woman with Graves' disease, either hyperthyroidism or ophthalmopathy (not recorded which).

This clonotype was found many times. The chain recombines TRBV29-1 with TRBJ1-4, with no clear D. CDR1 is SQVTM and CDR2 is ANQGSEA in the germline V gene. This CDR3 spans 13 amino acids. Trimming pared 7 bases from V and 7 bases from J, leaving 16 bases between. The CDR3 bases are TGCAGCGCCCAGCGGGGAGAGGGTGAAAAACTGTTTTTT. It specifies CSAQRGEGEKLFF.

There are many counts of this clonotype. The genes are TRBV5-6 and TRBJ1-2; perhaps TRBD1 as D (5 bases). Deletions cut 4 bases from V and 3 bases from J, with 13 bases between. This CDR3 has 14 amino acids. CDR1 is SGHDT, CDR2 YYEEEE, per germline. CDR3 in DNA: TGTGCCAGCAGCCAGGACATCTGGGACTATGGCTACACCTTC. Translation gives CASSQDIWDYGYTF.

The rearrangement joins TRBV14 to TRBJ1-4; a possible D gene is TRBD1 (5 bases). The CDR3 contains 18 residues. Germline CDR1 is SGHDN and CDR2 is FVKESK. V lost 1 base to trimming and J lost 1 base, with 16 bases between them. In nucleotides, the CDR3 is TGTGCCAGCAGCCAAGTTACCGGGGGAAGGGGAACTAATGAAAAACTGTTTTTT. Its translation is CASSQVTGGRGTNEKLFF.

This clonotype was counted once. The chain carries TRBV24-1 and TRBJ2-5; D might be TRBD1 (6 bases). Trimming stripped 10 bases from V and 2 bases from J, with 13 bases between. Germline loops: CDR1 KGHDR, CDR2 SFDVKD. The CDR3 consists of 13 residues. The CDR3 is CATGAGDQETQYF. In nucleotides, the CDR3 is TGTGCCACAGGGGCAGGGGATCAAGAGACCCAGTACTTC.

The V and J genes are TRBV7-8 and TRBJ2-7, with TRBD1 matching over 8 bases. The trim removed 10 bases at V and 2 bases at J, leaving 10 bases unmatched. There are 14 residues in the CDR3. Germline-derived CDR1 and CDR2 are SGHVS and FQNEAQ. CDR3 amino acids: CATGTWDRTYEQYF. The CDR3 DNA follows: TGTGCCACCGGAACCTGGGACAGGACCTACGAGCAGTACTTC.